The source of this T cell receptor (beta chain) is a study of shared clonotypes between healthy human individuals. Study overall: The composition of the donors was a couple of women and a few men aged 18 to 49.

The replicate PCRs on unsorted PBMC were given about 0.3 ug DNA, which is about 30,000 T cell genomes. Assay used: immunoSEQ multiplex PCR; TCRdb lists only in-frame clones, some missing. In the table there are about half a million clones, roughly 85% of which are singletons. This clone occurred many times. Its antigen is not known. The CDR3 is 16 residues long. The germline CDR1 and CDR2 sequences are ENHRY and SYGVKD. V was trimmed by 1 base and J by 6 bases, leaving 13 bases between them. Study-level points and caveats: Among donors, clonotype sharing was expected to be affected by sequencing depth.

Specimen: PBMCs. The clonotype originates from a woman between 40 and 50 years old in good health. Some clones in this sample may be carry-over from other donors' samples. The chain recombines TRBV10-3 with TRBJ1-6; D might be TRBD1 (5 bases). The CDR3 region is CAISELGQSGNSPLHF. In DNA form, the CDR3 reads TGTGCCATCAGTGAGTTGGGGCAGTCCGGTAATTCACCCCTCCACTTT.